These T cell receptor beta chains were read from a single sample in a study of blood T cell repertoires in COVID-19. Sequencing used immunoSEQ multiplex PCR; TCRdb keeps in-frame clones, though not all of them. The sample holds about 230,000 clones, approximately 85% seen once. The source material was peripheral blood. The receptors originated from a man aged 35-49 years with acute or convalescent COVID-19. CDR3s include the opening cysteine and the closing phenylalanine or tryptophan. Fields, in order: V gene, clone size, D gene, J gene, CDR3 DNA, CDR3 protein. The D gene is left open where the match is weak. Size values are once, few and many counts, or a class for expanded clones, and some rows have none.

TRBV5-1	.	.	TRBJ2-2	TGCGCCAGCAGCTCTCGTTCTGGGGGCGTAGGCACCGGGGAGCTGTTTTTT	CASSSRSGGVGTGELFF
TRBV12-3/TRBV12-4	.	.	TRBJ1-5	TGTGCCAGCAGTCACGACTTGAATCAGCCCCAGCATTTT	CASSHDLNQPQHF
TRBV6-5	.	.	TRBJ1-6	TGTGCCAGCAGTTCGGGGAACCTAAATTCACCCCTCCACTTT	CASSSGNLNSPLHF
TRBV6-6	.	.	TRBJ2-3	TGTGCCACCCATGACAGGCGCCTCACAGATACGCAGTATTTT	CATHDRRLTDTQYF
TRBV19	.	.	TRBJ1-5	TGTGCCAGCAGTATAAATGGTGGGCGCCAGCCCCAGCATTTT	CASSINGGRQPQHF
TRBV19	.	.	TRBJ1-5	TGTGCCAGTAGTATCTCCAGGGAAGGACAGCCCCAGCATTTT	CASSISREGQPQHF
TRBV15	.	.	TRBJ1-5	TGTGCCACCAGCAGTCGAGGCAGCGCCAATCAGCCCCAGCATTTT	CATSSRGSANQPQHF
TRBV19	.	.	TRBJ1-4	TGTGCCAGTAGTGGCCCCTTGGAACTGTTTTTT	CASSGPLELFF
TRBV5-1	.	.	TRBJ2-7	TGCGCCAGCAGCTTGCGACAGAGCAGTGACGAGCAGTACTTC	CASSLRQSSDEQYF
TRBV5-3	.	.	TRBJ2-3	TGTGCCAGAAGCGGCCCGGGACAAAGCACAGATACGCAGTATTTT	CARSGPGQSTDTQYF
TRBV5-4	.	.	TRBJ1-6	TGTGCCAGCAGCGCCACGGGGGGCCGCAATTCACCCCTCCACTTT	CASSATGGRNSPLHF
TRBV6-4	.	TRBD1	TRBJ1-2	TGTGCCAGCAGAAAGTCGGGACAGCTCTATGGCTACACCTTC	CASRKSGQLYGYTF
TRBV6-5	once	.	TRBJ2-7	TGTGCCAGCAGTTACGGGCCGCTTGCTCCCCACGAGCAGTACTTC	CASSYGPLAPHEQYF
TRBV5-4	.	TRBD2	TRBJ2-5	TGTGCCAGCAGCCGCGGGACTCCCGCCGGGGGGGAGACCCAGTACTTC	CASSRGTPAGGETQYF
TRBV27	.	TRBD2	TRBJ2-3	TGTGCCAGCAGTGGGGGACTAGCGGCAGATACGCAGTATTTT	CASSGGLAADTQYF
TRBV27	.	.	TRBJ1-2	TGTGCCAGCAGTTTATTTCAGGGGAGCTATGGCTACACCTTC	CASSLFQGSYGYTF
TRBV5-4	.	.	TRBJ1-2	TGTGCCAGCAGTAACAGGGCGGCCTATGGCTACACCTTC	CASSNRAAYGYTF
TRBV3-1/TRBV3-2	.	.	TRBJ1-1	TGTGCCAGCAGCCTCAGGGAAGGGGCTGAAGCTTTCTTT	CASSLREGAEAFF
TRBV2	.	.	TRBJ1-1	TGTGCCAGCAGTACCTCAGGGCTAGGCGGTGAAGCTTTCTTT	CASSTSGLGGEAFF
TRBV27	once	.	TRBJ2-1	TGTGCCAGCAGTAGGACCGGGACCTACAATGAGCAGTTCTTC	CASSRTGTYNEQFF
TRBV11-2	.	.	TRBJ1-2	TGTGCCAGCAGCCTCAATGCGGGGATCGGGAGAGGCTACACCTTC	CASSLNAGIGRGYTF
TRBV6-1	.	.	TRBJ1-3	TGTGCCAGCAGTGACAGGGGAAACACCATATATTTT	CASSDRGNTIYF
TRBV5-4	.	.	TRBJ2-2	TGTGCCAGGATGCCAGACCAGGGGTATACCGGGGAGCTGTTTTTT	CARMPDQGYTGELFF
TRBV6-5	.	.	TRBJ1-1	TGTGCCAGCAGTTACGCAGGGGAAACTGAAGCTTTCTTT	CASSYAGETEAFF
TRBV4-2	once	.	TRBJ2-7	TGTGCCAGCAGTCTCCAGGGGCAGGGCTACGAGCAGTACTTC	CASSLQGQGYEQYF
TRBV18	.	.	TRBJ2-7	TGTGCCAGCTCACCAAGAGCCAGGGGCTCCCGCTCCTACGAGCAGTACTTC	CASSPRARGSRSYEQYF
TRBV27	.	.	TRBJ1-2	TGTGCCAGCAGTGCCCGGGTCCAAGGAGCCGGCTACACCTTC	CASSARVQGAGYTF
TRBV7-2	.	TRBD2	TRBJ2-1	TGTGCCAGCAGCTTAGTAGCGGGGGGGTATGAGCAGTTCTTC	CASSLVAGGYEQFF
TRBV19	once	.	TRBJ1-3	TGTGCCAGTAGTATTTTGACAGGTCGAACCTCTGGAAACACCATATATTTT	CASSILTGRTSGNTIYF